The 27 T cell receptor beta chains listed next were all sequenced from one sample in a study of T cell repertoires in cytomegalovirus infection. Their cognate antigens are unknown. In TCRdb, the reads were re-called with MiXCR into one record per CDR3 protein. The repertoire has about 180,000 distinct CDR3 sequences, about 20% of them found once; the top ten carry roughly 27%. Source: CD8+ T cells from cultured PBMCs, taken from culture after CMV antigen stimulation. These receptors were obtained from a human donor in good health (CMV status not recorded). Some clones in this sample may be carry-over from other donors' samples.

The chain employs TRBV7-2 and TRBJ1-2; D may be TRBD1 (6 bases). The CDR3 contains 15 residues. The germline gives CDR1 SGHTA, CDR2 FQGNSA. V gave up 7 bases and J gave up 2 bases, with 17 bases separating them. For the CDR3, the DNA is TGTGCCAGCACCTGGGGGCGGGCGGGAAACTATGGCTACACCTTC. Translated: CASTWGRAGNYGYTF.

This clonotype was found a few times. The rearrangement links TRBV7-2 to TRBJ2-7, with a possible D match to TRBD2 (6 bases). V was cut by 2 bases and J by 6 bases, with 17 bases left in between. The CDR3 is 15 amino acids. CDR1 is SGHTA and CDR2 is FQGNSA in the germline V gene. The CDR3 region is CASSLPTPGRGEQYF. DNA for the CDR3: TGTGCCAGCAGCTTACCCACCCCAGGGCGGGGCGAGCAGTACTTC.

The V and J genes are TRBV12-3 or TRBV12-4 and TRBJ2-5, with TRBD1 matching over 9 bases. This CDR3 has 16 residues. V shed 1 base, J shed 4 bases, and the junction held 7 bases outside the gene matches. CDR3 in DNA: TGTGCCAGCAGTTTAGGGGGACAGGGAGCCCGAGAGACCCAGTACTTC. Translating gives CASSLGGQGARETQYF.

Here the CDR3 reads CASSLLSPTEAFF. The DNA of the CDR3 is TGTGCCAGCAGCTTACTATCCCCGACTGAAGCTTTCTTT. The chain recombines TRBV7-2 with TRBJ1-1; D call uncertain. Germline values: CDR1 SGHTA, CDR2 FQGNSA. Deletions cut 2 bases from V and 5 bases from J, with 9 bases between. The CDR3 runs 13 residues.

The chain is built from TRBV7-2 and TRBJ1-2; D is uncertain. The germline gives CDR1 SGHTA, CDR2 FQGNSA. This CDR3 is 17 amino acids long. Trimming stripped 3 bases from V and 4 bases from J, with 21 bases between. The CDR3 bases are TGTGCCAGCAGCTTCCGGGATCGGGTCTCCACTATCTATGGCTACACCTTC. It encodes CASSFRDRVSTIYGYTF.

The chain has TRBV6-2 or TRBV6-3 and TRBJ2-3, with D perhaps matching TRBD1 (6 bases). This CDR3 is built from 15 residues. Trimming removed 2 bases at V and 5 bases at J, with 14 bases between. CDR1 is MNHEY, CDR2 SVGEGT, per germline. Here the CDR3 reads CASSYGGRKGDTQYF. The CDR3 DNA follows: TGTGCCAGCAGTTACGGGGGCCGAAAAGGAGATACGCAGTATTTT.

This chain uses TRBV27 with TRBJ2-7, with D perhaps TRBD1 (5 bases). Germline CDR1 is MNHEY and CDR2 is SMNVEV (reference sequence). V lost 3 bases and J lost 3, with 12 bases in between. This CDR3 region has 14 residues. As DNA, the CDR3 is TGTGCCAGCAGTTTCTCTAAAAGGGGCTACGAGCAGTACTTC. Encoded protein: CASSFSKRGYEQYF.

The chain has TRBV11-2 and TRBJ1-2; D is uncertain. The CDR3 contains 14 residues. Per the germline V gene, CDR1 is SGHAT and CDR2 is FQNNGV. Trimming removed 2 bases at V and 6 bases at J, with 13 bases between. The CDR3 region is CASSLSSWEDGYTF. CDR3 nucleotide sequence: TGTGCCAGCAGCTTATCTTCTTGGGAGGATGGCTACACCTTC.

The chain recombines TRBV28 with TRBJ2-7; D might be TRBD2 (6 bases). This CDR3 has 14 residues. The V gene lost 6 bases and the J gene lost 6 bases, with 18 bases spanning the gap. Germline assignment: CDR1 MDHEN and CDR2 SYDVKM. As DNA, the CDR3 is TGTGCCAGCAGGGCGGACTCACCGGAGGGCGAGCAGTACTTC. This codes for CASRADSPEGEQYF.

The J gene is TRBJ2-3, the V gene TRBV5-6, with TRBD1 identical over 7 bases. This CDR3 has 15 amino acids. Germline V gene lookup returns CDR1 SGHDT and CDR2 YYEEEE. Trimming at V came to 4 bases and at J to 2 bases, leaving 7 bases not matched to a gene. CDR3: CASSPMTGNTDTQYF. The CDR3 region has the DNA TGTGCCAGCAGCCCGATGACAGGGAACACAGATACGCAGTATTTT.

This clonotype was seen a single time. The chain combines TRBV7-2 with TRBJ2-7; perhaps TRBD1 as D (5 bases). Per germline, CDR1 SGHTA and CDR2 FQGNSA. Deletions cut 3 bases from V and 5 bases from J, with 14 bases between. The CDR3 is made up of 14 amino acids. This chain's CDR3 is CASSFEQGYDEQYF. Written as DNA, the CDR3 is TGTGCCAGCAGCTTCGAGCAGGGTTACGACGAGCAGTACTTC. The full variable domain, completed using reference TRBV7-2 and TRBJ2-7, is GAGVSQSPSNKVTEKGKDVELRCDPISGHTALYWYRQSLGQGLEFLIYFQGNSAPDKSGLPSDRFSAERTGGSVSTLTIQRTQQEDSAVYLCASSFEQGYDEQYFGPGTRLTVT.

The chain has TRBV12-3 or TRBV12-4 and TRBJ1-2; 8 bases line up with TRBD1. The CDR3 is 15 residues long. The J segment lost 2 bases and the V segment lost 7 bases, leaving 9 bases of the junction unmatched. DNA of the CDR3: TGTGCCAGCACCCCTCTGGACAGGGAAAACTATGGCTACACCTTC. Its translation is CASTPLDRENYGYTF.

This clonotype was seen only a few times. The chain has TRBV7-2 and TRBJ2-3; TRBD2 matches at 12 bases. Germline lookup yields CDR1 SGHTA and CDR2 FQGNSA. The CDR3 runs to 15 residues. After removal of 5 bases from V and 6 bases from J, the junction contained 6 bases not matched to a gene. In DNA, the CDR3 is TGTGCCAGCAGCCAAGGACTAGCGGGAATGGATACGCAGTATTTT. Amino acids: CASSQGLAGMDTQYF.

The genes are TRBV27 and TRBJ1-4; 7 bases agree with TRBD1. Germline lookup yields CDR1 MNHEY and CDR2 SMNVEV (reference sequence). V shed 5 bases and J 7 bases; nucleotides not matched to a gene: 4. This CDR3 has 13 amino acids. CDR3 sequence (DNA): TGTGCCAGCAGTCCTGGACAGGCTGAAAAACTGTTTTTT. Translating gives CASSPGQAEKLFF.

This clonotype was found a few times. The V call is TRBV11-3, the J call TRBJ1-5; 7 bases line up with TRBD1. The CDR3 totals 15 residues. Germline CDR1 SGHNT, CDR2 YENEEA. V shed 5 bases, J shed 2 bases, and the junction held 6 bases outside the gene matches. This CDR3 reads CASSRRGHGNQPQHF. The CDR3 coding sequence is TGTGCCAGCAGCCGGAGGGGGCACGGCAATCAGCCCCAGCATTTT.

A few counts support this clonotype. This chain connects TRBV14 to TRBJ2-7; D remains unclear. Germline V gene sequence: CDR1 SGHDN, CDR2 FVKESK. V lost 1 base and J lost 5, with 12 bases in between. The CDR3 runs to 14 residues. The CDR3 here is CASSQARYLDEQYF. CDR3 sequence (DNA): TGTGCCAGCAGCCAAGCCAGGTATCTTGACGAGCAGTACTTC.

This chain connects TRBV27 to TRBJ1-2, with 10 bases aligning to TRBD1. After removal of 3 bases from V and 8 bases from J, the junction contained 3 bases not matched to a gene. The germline CDR1 and CDR2 sequences are MNHEY and SMNVEV (reference sequence). The length of the CDR3 is 13 residues. The CDR3 DNA reads TGTGCCAGCAGTTTCGGGGGACAGGGGGGCTACACCTTC. This gives the protein CASSFGGQGGYTF.

The J gene is TRBJ2-7, the V gene TRBV29-1; D remains ambiguous. The CDR3 runs 12 residues. The V end was cut by 4 bases, the J end by 1 base, with 8 bases between. CDR1 SQVTM and CDR2 ANQGSEA come from the germline V gene. CDR3 residues: CSVVGHSYEQYF. For the CDR3, the DNA is TGCAGCGTTGTGGGCCATTCCTACGAGCAGTACTTC.

This clonotype has a single count. This rearrangement joins TRBV7-3 to TRBJ2-7; tentative D call: TRBD1 (6 bases). Trimming shortened V by 0 bases and J by 4 bases, and 10 bases separated the two germline ends. The CDR3 length is 14 residues. Germline values: CDR1 SGHTA, CDR2 FQGTGA. CDR3 DNA sequence: TGTGCCAGCAGCTTAACGGCAGGGGTGTACGAGCAGTACTTC. Its protein is CASSLTAGVYEQYF. The variable domain in full, with the rest retrieved from reference TRBV7-3 and TRBJ2-7, is GAGVSQTPSNKVTEKGKYVELRCDPISGHTALYWYRQSLGQGPEFLIYFQGTGAADDSGLPNDRFFAVRPEGSVSTLKIQRTERGDSAVYLCASSLTAGVYEQYFGPGTRLTVT.

This clonotype was detected only a few times. This chain links TRBV6-5 with TRBJ1-4, with unresolved D. Germline V lookup: CDR1 MNHEY, CDR2 SVGAGI. The CDR3 extends over 17 amino acids. The ends were cut back, 3 bases at V and 7 bases at J, with 21 bases in the middle. As DNA, the CDR3 is TGTGCCAGCAGTTATTCGGGCGGTGGGGAACTTCTTGAAAAACTGTTTTTT. Its protein product is CASSYSGGGELLEKLFF.

The gene calls are TRBV27 and TRBJ1-2; D call uncertain. Trimming shortened V by 3 bases and J by 7 bases, and 21 bases separated the two germline ends. The CDR3 has 16 residues. CDR1 is MNHEY, CDR2 SMNVEV, per germline (reference sequence). For the CDR3, the DNA is TGTGCCAGCAGTTTGGACGGGTTGTGGCGAAATGGTGGCTACACCTTC. Protein: CASSLDGLWRNGGYTF.

The chain has TRBV28 and TRBJ2-7; 8 bases are shared with TRBD2. CDR1 and CDR2 from the germline V gene are MDHEN and SYDVKM. V shed 6 bases, J shed 2 bases, and the junction held 6 bases outside the gene matches. This CDR3 comprises 14 residues. The chain's CDR3 is CASSHGLAAYEQYF. The CDR3 DNA is TGTGCCAGCAGCCACGGACTAGCTGCCTACGAGCAGTACTTC.

This clonotype was observed a handful of times. The chain combines TRBV27 with TRBJ2-1; 12 bases map to TRBD1. CDR1 is MNHEY, CDR2 SMNVEV, per germline (reference sequence). The CDR3 is 15 amino acids. The V gene end was trimmed by 5 bases and the J gene end by 7 bases; junction bases not matched to a gene: 6. The CDR3 DNA is TGTGCCAGCAGTCTTGGGACAGGGGGCCCAAATGAGCAGTTCTTC. Its protein is CASSLGTGGPNEQFF.

The chain joins TRBV6-1 to TRBJ2-7; 9 nucleotides line up with TRBD1. J gave up 3 bases and V 5 bases, and 5 bases lay outside the gene matches. The CDR3 is made up of 14 amino acids. Germline-derived CDR1 and CDR2 are MNHNS and SASEGT. The CDR3 sequence is CASSHRDRDYEQYF. The CDR3 DNA follows: TGTGCCAGCAGTCACCGGGACAGGGACTACGAGCAGTACTTC.

This chain uses TRBV12-3 or TRBV12-4 with TRBJ1-2, with D possibly TRBD1 on 6 matching bases. The V end lost 4 bases, the J end lost 3 bases, and 18 bases lay between the germline ends. The CDR3 is 16 amino acids. The chain's CDR3 is CASSSLSGVMDYGYTF. The CDR3, as DNA: TGTGCCAGCAGTTCTCTATCAGGGGTTATGGACTATGGCTACACCTTC.

The gene calls are TRBV6-5 and TRBJ2-3; a possible D gene is TRBD2 (5 bases). This CDR3 has 15 residues. CDR1 MNHEY and CDR2 SVGAGI come from the germline V gene. The V and J ends lost 4 bases and 2 bases respectively, with 13 bases between them. CDR3 amino acids: CASSWGEETTDTQYF. DNA for the CDR3: TGTGCCAGCAGTTGGGGAGAGGAGACCACAGATACGCAGTATTTT.

This clonotype was found a few times. V is TRBV4-1 and J is TRBJ1-1, with a weak D call TRBD1 (6 bases). The V gene lost 4 bases and the J gene lost 8 bases, with 23 bases spanning the gap. The CDR3 has 16 amino acids. CDR1 and CDR2 (germline): MGHRA, YSYEKL. CDR3: CASSRIQPQGGEEAFF. CDR3 DNA: TGCGCCAGCAGCCGTATCCAACCACAGGGAGGCGAGGAAGCTTTCTTT.